These T cell receptor beta chains were read from a single sample in a study of post-analysis software for immune sequencing data. TCRdb ran MiXCR on the PCR reads and lists one entry per CDR3 protein. The table has about 800,000 distinct CDR3 sequences, 25% to 30% seen once. The source material was blood. Source of these receptors: a girl aged 5-17 years with multiple sclerosis. CDR3s include the opening cysteine and the closing phenylalanine or tryptophan. D genes are given only for firm matches. Clone size is shown for a subset of rows, as once, few, many or a class of expanded clone.

abundance,j_gene,d_gene,v_gene,CDR3nt,CDR3aa
few,TRBJ1-1,NA,TRBV5-4,TGTGCCAGCAGCCCCGGGACCCGTGAAGCTTTCTTT,CASSPGTREAFF
NA,TRBJ2-5,NA,TRBV20-1,TGCAGTGCTACATCCCTTCTCCAATACAGGGACGGGACCCAGTACTTC,CSATSLLQYRDGTQYF
NA,TRBJ2-5,NA,TRBV20-1,TGCAGTGCTAGAGGGACTATACGAGGCATGGAGACCCAGTACTTC,CSARGTIRGMETQYF
few,TRBJ2-3,NA,TRBV6-6,TGTGCCAGCAGTTACCAGTGGTTCGGCACAGATACGCAGTATTTT,CASSYQWFGTDTQYF
many,TRBJ2-1,TRBD2,TRBV29-1,TGCAGCGCCCGGGTGGGAGGGAGTAATGAGCAGTTCTTC,CSARVGGSNEQFF
NA,TRBJ1-5,TRBD1,TRBV6-5,TGTGCCAGCAGTTACTCGACAGGGGATCAGCCCCAGCATTTT,CASSYSTGDQPQHF
few,TRBJ2-3,TRBD1,TRBV12-3/TRBV12-4,TGTGCCAGCAGTTTACGACAGGGGATCGATACGCAGTATTTT,CASSLRQGIDTQYF
NA,TRBJ1-2,NA,TRBV6-5,TGTGCCAGCAGTTACGGTACAGGGCCTAACTACACCTTC,CASSYGTGPNYTF
few,TRBJ2-6,NA,TRBV2,TGTGCCAGCAGAGGGTCGCGGGCTGGGGCCAACGTCCTGACTTTC,CASRGSRAGANVLTF
few,TRBJ2-1,NA,TRBV6-5,TGTGCCAGCAGCCGACCGGGGGTAGCGGCCCACAGGGAGCAGTTCTTC,CASSRPGVAAHREQFF
NA,TRBJ2-1,TRBD2,TRBV12-3/TRBV12-4,TGTGCCAGCAGTCCCATAGCGGGGGGGAAGGGGTTCTTC,CASSPIAGGKGFF
many,TRBJ2-1,TRBD2,TRBV10-3,TGTGCCATCAGCACCTCTAGCGGGAGGGTTTCGGAGGAGCAGTTCTTC,CAISTSSGRVSEEQFF
few,TRBJ2-6,NA,TRBV13,TGTGCCAGCAGCTTCATTGGGGCCAACGTCCTGACTTTC,CASSFIGANVLTF
few,TRBJ2-5,NA,TRBV9,TGTGCCAGCAGCGCCCAGGGGCTAGCCCCAGCAGAGACCCAGTACTTC,CASSAQGLAPAETQYF
NA,TRBJ2-4,NA,TRBV12-5,TGTGCTAGTACCAAGGGGGACATTCAGTACTTC,CASTKGDIQYF
NA,TRBJ2-1,TRBD2,TRBV10-3,TGTGCCATCAGTGAGTTGGCTAGCGGTCACAATGAGCAGTTCTTC,CAISELASGHNEQFF
few,TRBJ2-1,TRBD2,TRBV20-1,TGCAGTGCTACCCCCGGCGGGAGGACCCATGAGCAGTTCTTC,CSATPGGRTHEQFF
NA,TRBJ2-1,TRBD2,TRBV20-1,TGCAGTGCTAGACTAGCGGGGGGCCTCAAGAATGAGCAGTTCTTC,CSARLAGGLKNEQFF
many,TRBJ2-1,NA,TRBV7-2,TGTGCCAGTGGACTCGTTCCAACAAACAATGAGCAGTTCTTC,CASGLVPTNNEQFF
few,TRBJ1-3,NA,TRBV4-1,TGCGCCAGCAGCCAGGGTACTGGAAGCACCATATATTTT,CASSQGTGSTIYF
many,TRBJ2-5,NA,TRBV5-1,TGCGCCAGCAGCTGGAAAGAGACCCAGTACTTC,CASSWKETQYF
NA,TRBJ2-3,TRBD1,TRBV24-1,TGTGCCACCAGTGCCTCCCTGGGGACAGGGGTGGAAGATACGCAGTATTTT,CATSASLGTGVEDTQYF
NA,TRBJ2-3,NA,TRBV11-2,TGTGCCAGCAGCTCGGACTTAAACCCAGATACGCAGTATTTT,CASSSDLNPDTQYF
NA,TRBJ2-7,TRBD1,TRBV5-1,TGCGCCAGCAGCTTGGGACAGGGTCCGTCCGGCGAGCAGTACTTC,CASSLGQGPSGEQYF
few,TRBJ2-7,TRBD2,TRBV28,TGTGCCAGCAGTCCCCAGACTAGCCGGGAGTACGAGCAGTACTTC,CASSPQTSREYEQYF
NA,TRBJ1-2,NA,TRBV5-1,TGCGCCAGCAGCTTGGGGCGGCAGAACTATGGCTACACCTTC,CASSLGRQNYGYTF
many,TRBJ2-1,NA,TRBV9,TGTGCCAGCAGCGTCGCCGAGCGGCTCTCCTACAATGAGCAGTTCTTC,CASSVAERLSYNEQFF
few,TRBJ2-3,NA,TRBV29-1,TGCAGCGTTGTACAGCGGGTCACAGATACGCAGTATTTT,CSVVQRVTDTQYF
NA,TRBJ1-1,NA,TRBV28,TGTGCCAGCAGTTGGGGCGGAGTGGACACTGAAGCTTTCTTT,CASSWGGVDTEAFF
few,TRBJ1-1,TRBD1,TRBV29-1,TGCAGCGTCGTATACAGGGGGGGAAACACTGAAGCTTTCTTT,CSVVYRGGNTEAFF
NA,TRBJ2-1,NA,TRBV28,TGTGCCAGCAGTTTAGACCGCCTAACAGGTGGGTCTGAGCAGTTCTTC,CASSLDRLTGGSEQFF
NA,TRBJ2-1,NA,TRBV6-4,TGTGCCAGCAGTCTTTCGGTAGCGGAGGCCCACAATGAGCAGTTCTTC,CASSLSVAEAHNEQFF
NA,TRBJ2-5,NA,TRBV5-6,TGTGCCAGCAGCTTGGGGGATAACCCAGAGACCCAGTACTTC,CASSLGDNPETQYF
NA,TRBJ1-1,NA,TRBV11-3,TGTGCCAGCAGCTCAGGCCGGCCTCGCACTGAAGCTTTCTTT,CASSSGRPRTEAFF
NA,TRBJ1-2,NA,TRBV20-1,TGCAGTGCTTCCGACCTCTGGGCTAACTATGGCTACACCTTC,CSASDLWANYGYTF
few,TRBJ2-2,TRBD2,TRBV10-3,TGTGCCATCAGTGACGCTAGCGGGGGGCCCTACACCGGGGAGCTGTTTTTT,CAISDASGGPYTGELFF
NA,TRBJ2-5,NA,TRBV5-1,TGCGCCAGCAGCTTGGCTCTCCAGCAGGAGACCCAGTACTTC,CASSLALQQETQYF
NA,TRBJ1-5,NA,TRBV20-1,TGCAGTGCGCCGAACCCGGCAGGGGCTGGCAATCAGCCCCAGCATTTT,CSAPNPAGAGNQPQHF
once,TRBJ2-1,TRBD2,TRBV7-9,TGTGCCAGCGGTTTCTCTAGCGGGCGGGGTGAGCAGTTCTTC,CASGFSSGRGEQFF
NA,TRBJ2-1,NA,TRBV7-2,TGTGCCAGCAGCTTAAATTTGGGTGAGCAGTTCTTC,CASSLNLGEQFF
NA,TRBJ1-4,TRBD1,TRBV20-1,TGCAGTGCTGCCGCTGGACAGGGGCGTGAAAAACTGTTTTTT,CSAAAGQGREKLFF
few,TRBJ1-6,NA,TRBV5-1,TGCGCCAGCAGCTTGGCAGCAGTTTCTTCACCCCTCCACTTT,CASSLAAVSSPLHF
NA,TRBJ2-7,TRBD1,TRBV29-1,TGCAGCGTTGAAGGGGGACAGGGCCCCTACGAGCAGTACTTC,CSVEGGQGPYEQYF
few,TRBJ2-5,TRBD2,TRBV20-1,TGCAGTGCTACCGGGACTAGCTTATCCCAAGAGACCCAGTACTTC,CSATGTSLSQETQYF
NA,TRBJ2-5,NA,TRBV7-2,TGTGCCAGCAGCTTGCCAGAACAAGAGACCCAGTACTTC,CASSLPEQETQYF
NA,TRBJ1-2,TRBD1,TRBV5-5,TGTGTCAGCAGCGACCCGGGACAGGGGTATGGCTACACCTTC,CVSSDPGQGYGYTF